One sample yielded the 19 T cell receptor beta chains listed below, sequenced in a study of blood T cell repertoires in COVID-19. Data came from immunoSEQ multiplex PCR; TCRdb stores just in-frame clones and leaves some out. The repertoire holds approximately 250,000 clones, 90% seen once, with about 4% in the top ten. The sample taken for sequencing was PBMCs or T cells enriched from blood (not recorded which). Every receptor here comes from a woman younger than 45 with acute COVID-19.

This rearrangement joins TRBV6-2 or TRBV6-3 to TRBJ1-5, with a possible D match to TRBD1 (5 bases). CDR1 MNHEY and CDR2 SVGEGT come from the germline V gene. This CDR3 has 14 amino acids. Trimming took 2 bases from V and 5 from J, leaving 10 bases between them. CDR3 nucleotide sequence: TGTGCCAGCAGTTACCATCAGGGCGATCAGCCCCAGCATTTT. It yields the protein CASSYHQGDQPQHF.

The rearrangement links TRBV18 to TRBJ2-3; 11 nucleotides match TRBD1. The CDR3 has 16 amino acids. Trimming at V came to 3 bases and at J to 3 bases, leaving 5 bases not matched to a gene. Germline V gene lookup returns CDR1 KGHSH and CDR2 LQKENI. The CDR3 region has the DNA TGTGCCAGCTCACCGAGGGGGACAGGGGGTACAGATACGCAGTATTTT. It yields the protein CASSPRGTGGTDTQYF.

The CDR3 sequence: CASSVAPGLVNTGELFF. The CDR3 nucleotides are TGTGCCAGCAGCGTAGCTCCCGGACTAGTGAACACCGGGGAGCTGTTTTTT. This chain links TRBV9 with TRBJ2-2, with 7 bases fitting TRBD2. CDR1 SGDLS and CDR2 YYNGEE come from the germline V gene. V was pared by 0 bases and J by 1 base, with 6 bases of the junction left unmatched. The CDR3 consists of 17 residues.

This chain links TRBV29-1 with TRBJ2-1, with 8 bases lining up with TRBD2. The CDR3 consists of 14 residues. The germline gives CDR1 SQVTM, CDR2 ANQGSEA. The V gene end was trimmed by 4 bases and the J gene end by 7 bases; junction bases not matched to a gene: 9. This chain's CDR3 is CSVVVSGKSNEQFF. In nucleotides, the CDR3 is TGCAGCGTTGTGGTTAGCGGGAAAAGTAATGAGCAGTTCTTC.

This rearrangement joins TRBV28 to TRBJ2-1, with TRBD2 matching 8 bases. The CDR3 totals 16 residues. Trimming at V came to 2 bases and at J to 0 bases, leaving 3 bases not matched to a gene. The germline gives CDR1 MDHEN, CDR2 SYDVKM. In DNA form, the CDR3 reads TGTGCCAGCAGTTTAGTCCTAGCGGGCTCCTACAATGAGCAGTTCTTC. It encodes CASSLVLAGSYNEQFF.

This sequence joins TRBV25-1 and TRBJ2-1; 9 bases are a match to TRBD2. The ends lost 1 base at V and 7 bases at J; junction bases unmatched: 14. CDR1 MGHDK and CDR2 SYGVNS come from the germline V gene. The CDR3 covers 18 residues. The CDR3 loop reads CASSESPWLAGRKNEQFF. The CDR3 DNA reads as TGTGCCAGCAGTGAATCCCCTTGGCTAGCGGGAAGGAAGAATGAGCAGTTCTTC.

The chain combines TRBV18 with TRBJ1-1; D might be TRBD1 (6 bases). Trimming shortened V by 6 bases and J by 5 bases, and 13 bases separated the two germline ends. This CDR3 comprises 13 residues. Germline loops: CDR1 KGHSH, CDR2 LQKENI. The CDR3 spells CASSLQGRTEAFF. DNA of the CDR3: TGTGCCAGCTCCCTACAGGGCCGGACTGAAGCTTTCTTT.

This CDR3 is CSVGSGNSAGELFF. The CDR3 DNA reads as TGCAGCGTTGGATCAGGGAATAGTGCCGGGGAGCTGTTTTTT. The J gene is TRBJ2-2, the V gene TRBV29-1; possibly TRBD1 for D (5 bases). V was trimmed by 4 bases and J by 6 bases, leaving 15 bases between them. The CDR3 has 14 residues. The germline CDR1 and CDR2 sequences are SQVTM and ANQGSEA.

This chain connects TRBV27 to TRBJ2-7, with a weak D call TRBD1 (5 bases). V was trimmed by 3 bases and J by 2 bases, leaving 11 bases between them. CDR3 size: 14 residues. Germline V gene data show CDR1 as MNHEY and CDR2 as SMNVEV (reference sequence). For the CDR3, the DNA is TGTGCCAGCAGTTTCTTTACAGGACCCTACGAGCAGTACTTC. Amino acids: CASSFFTGPYEQYF.

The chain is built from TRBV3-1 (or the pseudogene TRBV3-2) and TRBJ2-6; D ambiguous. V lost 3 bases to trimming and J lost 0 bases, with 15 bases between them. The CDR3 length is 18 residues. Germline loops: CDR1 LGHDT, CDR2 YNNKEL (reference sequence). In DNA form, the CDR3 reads TGTGCCAGCAGCCACCCGACTTGGGTGGGCTCTGGGGCCAACGTCCTGACTTTC. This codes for CASSHPTWVGSGANVLTF.

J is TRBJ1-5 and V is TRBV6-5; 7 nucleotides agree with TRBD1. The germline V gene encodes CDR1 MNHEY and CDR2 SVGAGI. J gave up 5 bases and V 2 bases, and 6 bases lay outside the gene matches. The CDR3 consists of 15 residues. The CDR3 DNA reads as TGTGCCAGCAGTTACGACAGGGAGTCGCATCAGCCCCAGCATTTT. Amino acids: CASSYDRESHQPQHF.

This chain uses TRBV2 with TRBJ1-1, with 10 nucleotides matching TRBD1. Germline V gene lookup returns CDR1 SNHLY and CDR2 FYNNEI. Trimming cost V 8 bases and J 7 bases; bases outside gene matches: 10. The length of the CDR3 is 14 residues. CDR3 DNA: TGTGCCAGCTCCGCCGGGACAGGGGTCGGTGAAGCTTTCTTT. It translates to CASSAGTGVGEAFF.

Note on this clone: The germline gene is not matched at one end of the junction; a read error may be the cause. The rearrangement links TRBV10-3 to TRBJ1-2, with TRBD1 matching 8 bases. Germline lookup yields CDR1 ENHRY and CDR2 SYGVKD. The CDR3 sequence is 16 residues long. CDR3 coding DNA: TGTGCCACCAATTCCGGACAGGGTTTGACTAACTCTGGCTACACCTTC. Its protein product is CATNSGQGLTNSGYTF.

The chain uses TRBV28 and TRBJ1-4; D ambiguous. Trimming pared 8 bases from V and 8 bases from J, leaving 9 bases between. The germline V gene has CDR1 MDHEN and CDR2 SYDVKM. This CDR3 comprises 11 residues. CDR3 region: CASLGEEKLFF. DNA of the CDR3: TGTGCCAGCTTAGGAGAAGAAAAACTGTTTTTT.

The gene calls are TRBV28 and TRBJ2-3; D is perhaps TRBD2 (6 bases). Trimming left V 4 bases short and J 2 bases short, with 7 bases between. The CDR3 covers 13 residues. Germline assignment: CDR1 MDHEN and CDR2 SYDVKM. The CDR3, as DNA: TGTGCCAGCAGTTCGGACTACACAGATACGCAGTATTTT. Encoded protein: CASSSDYTDTQYF.

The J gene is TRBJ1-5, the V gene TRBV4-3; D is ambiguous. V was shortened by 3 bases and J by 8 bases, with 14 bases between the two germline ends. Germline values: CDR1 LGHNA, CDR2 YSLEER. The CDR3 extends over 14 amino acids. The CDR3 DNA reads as TGCGCCAGCAGCCAGACTTTTAAGACTGAGCCCCAGCATTTT. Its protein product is CASSQTFKTEPQHF.

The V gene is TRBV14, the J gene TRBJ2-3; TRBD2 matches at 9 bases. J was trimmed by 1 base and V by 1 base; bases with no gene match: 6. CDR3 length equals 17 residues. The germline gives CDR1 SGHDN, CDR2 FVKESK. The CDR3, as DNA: TGTGCCAGCAGCCAAGTTGGTTCTAGCGGGGGCACAGATACGCAGTATTTT. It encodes CASSQVGSSGGTDTQYF.

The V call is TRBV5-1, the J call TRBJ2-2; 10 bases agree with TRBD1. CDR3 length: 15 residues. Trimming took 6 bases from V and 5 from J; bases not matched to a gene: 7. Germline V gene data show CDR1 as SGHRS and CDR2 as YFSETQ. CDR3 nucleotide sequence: TGCGCCAGCAAAGGACAGGGGGATAGGACCGGGGAGCTGTTTTTT. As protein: CASKGQGDRTGELFF.

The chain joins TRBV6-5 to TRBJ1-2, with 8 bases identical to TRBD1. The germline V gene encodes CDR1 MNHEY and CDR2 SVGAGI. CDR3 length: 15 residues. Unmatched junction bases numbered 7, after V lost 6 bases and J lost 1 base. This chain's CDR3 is CASSPAGGDNYGYTF. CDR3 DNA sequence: TGTGCCAGCAGCCCCGCAGGGGGCGATAACTATGGCTACACCTTC.